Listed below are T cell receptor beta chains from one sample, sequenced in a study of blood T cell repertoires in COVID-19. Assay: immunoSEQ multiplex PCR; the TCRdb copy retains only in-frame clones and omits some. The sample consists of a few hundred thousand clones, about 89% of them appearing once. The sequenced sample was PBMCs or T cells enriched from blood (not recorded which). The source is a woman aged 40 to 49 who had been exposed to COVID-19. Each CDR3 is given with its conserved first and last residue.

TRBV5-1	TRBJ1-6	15	CASSLSAREDSPLHF
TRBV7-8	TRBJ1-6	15	CASSLRDSHNSPLHF
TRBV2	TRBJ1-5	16	CASRAGEVYSNQPQHF
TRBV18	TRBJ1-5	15	CASSPLGTTDQPQHF
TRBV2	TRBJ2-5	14	CASRLTGAGETQYF
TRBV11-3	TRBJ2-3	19	CASSLRLGSRQPGTDTQYF
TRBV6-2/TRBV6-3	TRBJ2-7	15	CASSYSGQGSYEQYF
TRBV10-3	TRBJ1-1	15	CAIMRDAGVNTEAFF
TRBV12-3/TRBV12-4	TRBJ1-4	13	CASSRATNEKLFF
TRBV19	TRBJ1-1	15	CASSIRGGETTEAFF
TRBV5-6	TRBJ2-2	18	CASSWTGTSGRIRGELFF
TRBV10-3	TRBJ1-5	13	CAISERSNQPQHF
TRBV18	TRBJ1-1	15	CASSPGGELNTEAFF
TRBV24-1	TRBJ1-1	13	CATSDRAQGEAFF
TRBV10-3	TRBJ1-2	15	CAISPGPTGSYGYTF
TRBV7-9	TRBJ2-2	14	CASSLDRNTGELFF
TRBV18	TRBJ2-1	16	CASSGRTGEAYNEQFF
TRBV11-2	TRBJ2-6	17	CASSPGQGSPGANVLTF
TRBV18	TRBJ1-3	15	CASSLTGGVGNTIYF
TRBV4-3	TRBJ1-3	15	CASSQGQGGGNTIYF
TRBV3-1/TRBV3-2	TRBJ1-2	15	CASSQAGRTADGYTF